These 17 T cell receptor beta chains were sequenced from one sample in a study of Graves' ophthalmopathy and Graves' hyperthyroidism. Amplifying from RNA transcripts, the study obtained TCR beta CDR3 regions. First-round RT-PCR relied on HTBI primers, and a second-round multiplex PCR came next. A single record per CDR3 protein comes from TCRdb applying MiXCR to the multiplex PCR reads. The data contain 400,000 or so distinct CDR3 sequences, about 16% of them seen just once; the ten biggest clones take up 5.5% to 7%. Specimen: peripheral blood. These receptor sequences come from a woman aged 18-30 years with stable Graves' hyperthyroidism.

CDR3 coding DNA: TGTGCCAGCAGTTTTGCGGGACAGGGAAACACCGGGGAGCTGTTTTTT. This codes for CASSFAGQGNTGELFF. The rearrangement uses TRBV12-3 or TRBV12-4 and TRBJ2-2; 9 bases map to TRBD1. Trimming removed 3 bases from V and 2 bases from J; junction bases left unmatched: 4. The CDR3 extends over 16 amino acids.

This clonotype was observed at least ten times. The CDR3 bases are TGCAGTGCTAGAGTCCAGGGGACCTATGGCTACACCTTC. This sequence encodes CSARVQGTYGYTF. The chain carries TRBV20-1 and TRBJ1-2; D may be TRBD1 (6 bases). V lost 1 base and J lost 4, with 10 bases in between. The germline gives CDR1 DFQATT, CDR2 SNEGSKA (reference sequence). The CDR3 is 13 amino acids.

Many counts were recorded for this clonotype. This rearrangement joins TRBV4-2 to TRBJ2-5; D ambiguous. In germline, CDR1 is LGHNA, CDR2 YNFKEQ. The CDR3 is made up of 16 amino acids. The ends were cut back, 1 base at V and 2 bases at J, with 14 bases in the middle. The CDR3 DNA follows: TGTGCCAGCAGCCAAGGAACGGAGACCAAACAAGAGACCCAGTACTTC. Translation: CASSQGTETKQETQYF.

The sample holds many counts of this clonotype. The chain couples TRBV20-1 to TRBJ1-1; no clear D gene. Germline V gene sequence: CDR1 DFQATT, CDR2 SNEGSKA (reference sequence). The length of the CDR3 is 12 residues. The V end was cut by 7 bases, the J end by 1 base, with 10 bases between. The CDR3 loop reads CSGRFGNTEAFF. CDR3 coding DNA: TGCAGTGGAAGGTTCGGGAACACTGAAGCTTTCTTT.

In this sample, this clonotype turned up many times. The chain is built from TRBV19 and TRBJ1-1, with D maybe TRBD1 (6 bases). This CDR3 is 14 amino acids long. The germline V gene encodes CDR1 LNHDA and CDR2 SQIVND (reference sequence). The V end was cut by 6 bases, the J end by 8 bases, with 19 bases between. CDR3 amino acids: CASSTGRIVLEAFF. CDR3 sequence (DNA): TGTGCCAGTAGCACAGGGCGGATTGTTTTAGAAGCTTTCTTT. Full variable domain (missing parts from reference TRBV19 and TRBJ1-1): DGGITQSPKYLFRKEGQNVTLSCEQNLNHDAMYWYRQDPGQGLRLIYYSQIVNDFQKGDIAEGYSVSREKKESFPLTVTSAQKNPTAFYLCASSTGRIVLEAFFGQGTRLTVV.

Of note for this clonotype: A much larger clonotype is one base distant, so this may be a read error. The chain employs TRBV11-2 and TRBJ2-7, with 8 bases fitting TRBD2. The CDR3 has 16 residues. Germline V gives CDR1 SGHAT, CDR2 FQNNGV. The CDR3 sequence: CVSSFTGSGGTYEQYF. CDR3 nucleotide sequence: TGTGTCAGCAGCTTCACCGGGAGCGGGGGTACCTACGAGCAGTACTTC.

This clonotype was seen at least ten times. This rearrangement joins TRBV11-2 to TRBJ1-2; D gene unclear. This CDR3 contains 12 residues. Trimming took off 7 bases at V and 8 bases at J, with 14 bases between the two ends. Germline V gene lookup returns CDR1 SGHAT and CDR2 FQNNGV. The CDR3 is CASTPMGRGYTF. The CDR3 nucleotides read TGTGCCAGCACCCCGATGGGCCGAGGCTACACCTTC. The entire variable domain, with the rest obtained from reference TRBV11-2 and TRBJ1-2, is as follows: EAGVAQSPRYKIIEKRQSVAFWCNPISGHATLYWYQQILGQGPKLLIQFQNNGVVDDSQLPKDRFSAERLKGVDSTLKIQPAKLEDSAVYLCASTPMGRGYTFGSGTRLTVV.

This clonotype was counted at least ten times. The chain employs TRBV6-2 or TRBV6-3 and TRBJ2-2; no definite D call. The germline gives CDR1 MNHEY, CDR2 SVGEGT. CDR3 length equals 15 residues. With 6 bases removed from V and 7 bases from J, the gap between germline ends came to 18 bases. CDR3 DNA: TGTGCCAGCAGCCCACCCGGCCGGGCCGGCGGGGAGCTGTTTTTT. Protein: CASSPPGRAGGELFF.

This clonotype was detected only a few times. The V and J genes are TRBV18 and TRBJ2-1; tentatively, D is TRBD2 (6 bases). Germline CDR1 reads KGHSH; CDR2 reads LQKENI. The CDR3 extends over 18 amino acids. Trimming removed 2 bases from V and 0 bases from J, with 17 bases in between. Here the CDR3 reads CASSPENSGLYSYNEQFF. The CDR3 nucleotides are TGTGCCAGCTCACCAGAGAATTCGGGACTCTACTCCTACAATGAGCAGTTCTTC.

This clonotype was picked up many times. The chain combines TRBV20-1 with TRBJ2-7; D is possibly TRBD2 (5 bases). Trimming took off 3 bases at V and 7 bases at J, with 19 bases between the two ends. This CDR3 has 14 residues. Per the germline V gene, CDR1 is DFQATT and CDR2 is SNEGSKA (reference sequence). CDR3 amino acids: CSARRQVPPGEQYF. The CDR3 region has the DNA TGCAGTGCTAGGCGGCAGGTTCCTCCGGGGGAGCAGTACTTC.

This clonotype was observed at least ten times. This chain uses TRBV24-1 with TRBJ1-1, with D maybe TRBD1 (5 bases). Between the trimmed V and J ends, which lost 3 bases and 11 bases, there was a span of 9 bases. Germline loops: CDR1 KGHDR, CDR2 SFDVKD. This CDR3 region has 11 residues. The CDR3 region is CATSDRGFAFF. The DNA for the CDR3 is TGTGCCACCAGTGATCGGGGGTTCGCTTTCTTT.

This clonotype has ten or more counts. The chain carries TRBV7-9 and TRBJ2-5; 7 bases match TRBD1. Germline V lookup: CDR1 SEHNR, CDR2 FQNEAQ (reference sequence). The CDR3 is made up of 14 amino acids. The V gene end was trimmed by 8 bases and the J gene end by 5 bases; junction bases not matched to a gene: 11. The CDR3 coding sequence is TGTGCCAGCGGGGGACAGTCAAGGGGGGAGACCCAGTACTTC. Protein: CASGGQSRGETQYF.

This clonotype was recorded a few times. The chain is built from TRBV3-1 and TRBJ2-2, with TRBD2 as a possible D gene (6 bases). The CDR3 extends over 17 amino acids. CDR1 LGHDT and CDR2 YNNKEL come from the germline V gene (reference sequence). Trimming took off 1 base at V and 1 base at J, with 13 bases between the two ends. CDR3 sequence reads: CASSQVLPGVNTGELFF. The CDR3 nucleotides read TGTGCCAGCAGCCAAGTACTTCCGGGGGTGAACACCGGGGAGCTGTTTTTT.

This clonotype was seen repeatedly, ten times or more. The rearrangement joins TRBV12-3 or TRBV12-4 to TRBJ1-1; possible D gene TRBD1, 5 bases. V was pared by 6 bases and J by 1 base, with 12 bases between. The CDR3 contains 14 residues. The CDR3 is CASSWGTGNTEAFF. The CDR3 coding sequence is TGTGCCAGCAGCTGGGGTACAGGGAACACTGAAGCTTTCTTT.

The chain links TRBV19 to TRBJ1-1; D is unclear. V was cut by 6 bases and J by 4 bases, with 9 bases left in between. The length of the CDR3 is 12 residues. Looked up from germline, CDR1 is LNHDA and CDR2 is SQIVND (reference sequence). CDR3 nucleotide sequence: TGTGCCAGTAGCTGGGGAGGCACTGAAGCTTTCTTT. It translates to CASSWGGTEAFF.

At least ten counts were recorded for this clonotype. The genes are TRBV10-3 and TRBJ1-1; D unresolved. This CDR3 comprises 11 residues. The germline CDR1 and CDR2 sequences are ENHRY and SYGVKD. V was shortened by 6 bases and J by 11 bases, with 13 bases between the two germline ends. The CDR3 reads CAISGGWYAFF. DNA of the CDR3: TGTGCCATCAGCGGTGGGTGGTATGCTTTCTTT.

This chain links TRBV6-1 with TRBJ1-1, with TRBD1 matching over 10 bases. The V gene's germline CDR1 is MNHNS and CDR2 SASEGT. The CDR3 contains 15 residues. Losses at the gene ends were 5 bases for V and 4 bases for J; bases not matched to a gene: 7. The CDR3: CASSPGTGEGTEAFF. CDR3 in DNA: TGTGCCAGCAGTCCCGGGACAGGGGAGGGCACTGAAGCTTTCTTT.